This passage covers 5 T cell receptor beta chains from one sample sequenced in a study of blood T cell repertoires in COVID-19. Data came from immunoSEQ multiplex PCR; TCRdb stores just in-frame clones and leaves some out. The repertoire has approximately 38,000 clones, 85% to 90% of them found once; the top ten carry roughly 8.1%. The source material was peripheral blood. The receptor set was obtained from a man aged 25-40 years with active or convalescent COVID-19.

The V and J genes are TRBV18 and TRBJ2-7; weak D call: TRBD2 (6 bases). V lost 3 bases and J lost 6, with 9 bases in between. Germline V CDR1 and CDR2: KGHSH, LQKENI. There are 12 residues in the CDR3. CDR3 nucleotide sequence: TGTGCCAGCTCACCTGGAGGGATCGAGCAGTACGTC. Protein: CASSPGGIEQYV.

This chain uses TRBV6-1 with TRBJ2-1; 7 nucleotides agree with TRBD1. This CDR3 comprises 14 residues. Germline values: CDR1 MNHNS, CDR2 SASEGT. J lost 5 bases, V lost 6 bases, and 7 bases had no gene match. CDR3 coding DNA: TGTGCCAGCAGGGAGACAGGGCCGAACAATGAGCAGTTCTTC. It specifies CASRETGPNNEQFF.

The rearrangement joins TRBV19 to TRBJ2-2; D gene unclear. This CDR3 spans 16 amino acids. The V and J ends lost 3 bases and 2 bases respectively, with 13 bases between them. Germline V gene sequence: CDR1 LNHDA, CDR2 SQIVND (reference sequence). The CDR3 DNA is TGTGCCAGTAGTATGGCGAAAGACTCCAACACCGGGGAGCTGTTTTTT. This translates into CASSMAKDSNTGELFF.

V is TRBV27 and J is TRBJ2-1; weak D call: TRBD2 (7 bases). This CDR3 has 16 residues. The V and J ends lost 2 bases and 2 bases respectively, with 13 bases between them. CDR1 is MNHEY, CDR2 SMNVEV, per germline (reference sequence). Here the CDR3 reads CASSLAWRGPYNEQFF. The DNA for the CDR3 is TGTGCCAGCAGTTTAGCCTGGCGGGGGCCCTACAATGAGCAGTTCTTC.

The chain recombines TRBV20-1 with TRBJ2-7; the D gene is possibly TRBD2 (6 bases). Trimming pared 3 bases from V and 3 bases from J, leaving 12 bases between. In germline, CDR1 is DFQATT, CDR2 SNEGSKA (reference sequence). This CDR3 contains 13 residues. This CDR3 reads CSASELANYEQYV. DNA of the CDR3: TGCAGTGCTAGTGAGCTAGCGAACTACGAGCAGTACGTC.